The T cell receptor beta chain under discussion was sequenced for a study of regulatory T cells in long-lasting Graves disease. Both iRepertoire HTBI primers and Arm-PCR of CDR3 regions were used to build the TCR beta libraries. One entry per CDR3 protein, called by TCRdb with MiXCR from the multiplex PCR reads. Of roughly 360,000 distinct CDR3 sequences listed, about 23% are singletons. This clonotype was detected many times. The time point: persistent/refractory GD, antithyroid drugs over 5 years with positive TRAb. Following extraction of RNA from PBMCs, that RNA was used to make the TCR library. The germline CDR1 and CDR2 sequences are MNHNS and SASEGT. This CDR3 has 13 amino acids. Trimming removed 4 bases at V and 6 bases at J, with 12 bases between.

This chain uses TRBV6-1 with TRBJ2-5, with TRBD2 as a possible D gene (5 bases). The sequence derives from a woman aged 40 to 50 with Graves disease. The sequencing here drew on peripheral blood mononuclear cells (PBMCs), taken when the disease was refractory, from a patient treated with antithyroid drugs. Here the CDR3 reads CASSGGWWKTQYF. Here the CDR3 DNA reads TGTGCCAGCAGTGGCGGGTGGTGGAAGACCCAGTACTTC.